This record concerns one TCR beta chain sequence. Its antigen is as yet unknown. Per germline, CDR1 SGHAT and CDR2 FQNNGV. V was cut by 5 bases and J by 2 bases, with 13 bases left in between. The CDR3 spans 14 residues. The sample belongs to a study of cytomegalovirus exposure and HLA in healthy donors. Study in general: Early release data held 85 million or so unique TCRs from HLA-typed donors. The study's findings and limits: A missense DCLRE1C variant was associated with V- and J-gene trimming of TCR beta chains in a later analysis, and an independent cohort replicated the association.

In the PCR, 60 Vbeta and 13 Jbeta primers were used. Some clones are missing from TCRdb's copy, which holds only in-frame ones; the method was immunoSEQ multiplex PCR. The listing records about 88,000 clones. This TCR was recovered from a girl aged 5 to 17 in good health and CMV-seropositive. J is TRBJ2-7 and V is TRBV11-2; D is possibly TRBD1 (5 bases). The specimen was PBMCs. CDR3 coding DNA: TGTGCCAGCAGCGACACCACAGGACCCTACGAGCAGTACTTC. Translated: CASSDTTGPYEQYF.